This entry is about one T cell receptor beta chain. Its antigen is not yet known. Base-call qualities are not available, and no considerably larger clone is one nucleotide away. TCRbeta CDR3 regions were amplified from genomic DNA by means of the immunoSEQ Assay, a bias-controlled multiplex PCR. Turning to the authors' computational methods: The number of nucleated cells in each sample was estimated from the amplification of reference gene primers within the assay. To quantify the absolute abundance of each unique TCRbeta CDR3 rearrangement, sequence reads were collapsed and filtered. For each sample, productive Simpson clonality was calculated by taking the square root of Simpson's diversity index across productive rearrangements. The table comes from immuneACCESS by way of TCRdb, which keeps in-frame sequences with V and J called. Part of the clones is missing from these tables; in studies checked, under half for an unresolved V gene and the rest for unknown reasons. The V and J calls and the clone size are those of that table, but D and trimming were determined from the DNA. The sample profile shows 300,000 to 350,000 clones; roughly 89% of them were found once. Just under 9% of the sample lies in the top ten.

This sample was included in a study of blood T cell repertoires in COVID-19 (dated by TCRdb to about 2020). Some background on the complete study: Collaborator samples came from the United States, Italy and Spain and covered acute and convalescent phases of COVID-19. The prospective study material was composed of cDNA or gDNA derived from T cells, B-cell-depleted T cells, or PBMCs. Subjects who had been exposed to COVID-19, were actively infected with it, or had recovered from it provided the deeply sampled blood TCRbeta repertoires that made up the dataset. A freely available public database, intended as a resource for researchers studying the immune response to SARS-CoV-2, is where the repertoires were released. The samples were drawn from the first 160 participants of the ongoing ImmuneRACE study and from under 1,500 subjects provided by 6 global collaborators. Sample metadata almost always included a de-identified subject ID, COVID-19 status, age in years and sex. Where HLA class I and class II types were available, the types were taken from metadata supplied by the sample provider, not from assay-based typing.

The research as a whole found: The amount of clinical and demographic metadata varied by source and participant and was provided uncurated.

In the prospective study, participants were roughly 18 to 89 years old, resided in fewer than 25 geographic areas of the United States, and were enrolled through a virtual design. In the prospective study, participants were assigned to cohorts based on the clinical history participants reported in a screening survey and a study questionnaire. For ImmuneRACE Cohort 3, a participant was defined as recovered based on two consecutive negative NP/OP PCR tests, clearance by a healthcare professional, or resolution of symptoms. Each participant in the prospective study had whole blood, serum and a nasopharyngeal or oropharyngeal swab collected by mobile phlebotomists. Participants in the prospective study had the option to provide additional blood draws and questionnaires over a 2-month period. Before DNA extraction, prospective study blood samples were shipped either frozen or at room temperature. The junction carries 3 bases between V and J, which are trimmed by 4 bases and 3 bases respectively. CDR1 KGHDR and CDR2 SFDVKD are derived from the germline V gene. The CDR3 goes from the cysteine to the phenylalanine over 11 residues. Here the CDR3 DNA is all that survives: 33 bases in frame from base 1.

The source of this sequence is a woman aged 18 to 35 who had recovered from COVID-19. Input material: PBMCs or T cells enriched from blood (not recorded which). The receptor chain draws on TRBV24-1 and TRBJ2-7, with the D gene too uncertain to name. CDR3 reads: CATSDLYEQYF. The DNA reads TGTGCCACCAGTGACCTCTACGAGCAGTACTTC.